The 30 T cell receptor beta chains below all came from one sample that was sequenced in a study of T-cell reconstitution after alpha-beta-depleted transplantation in children. Unique molecular identifiers were incorporated into the prepared TCRbeta library. Via MiXCR, TCRdb re-called the PCR reads, giving one row per CDR3 protein. This table has 150,000 to 250,000 distinct CDR3 sequences, 13% to 15% appearing once. The material was PBMCs from the stem cell graft donor, obtained from the stem cell graft. These receptors were collected from a human donor who donated a stem cell graft to a child with acute lymphoblastic leukemia.

The CDR3 sequence: CAISDPTSGRAATQYF. The CDR3, as DNA: TGTGCCATCAGTGATCCGACTAGCGGGAGGGCCGCTACGCAGTATTTT. The rearrangement uses TRBV10-3 and TRBJ2-3, with 14 positions matching TRBD2. J lost 8 bases, V lost 3 bases, and 7 bases had no gene match. This CDR3 contains 16 residues. Germline V gene data show CDR1 as ENHRY and CDR2 as SYGVKD.

On this clonotype itself: A much larger clone differs from this one at a single base, so this may be a read error. The V call is TRBV20-1, the J call TRBJ2-1; TRBD2 aligns across 8 bases. Germline CDR1 DFQATT, CDR2 SNEGSKA (reference sequence). The CDR3 has 14 residues. The CDR3, as DNA: TGCAGTGCTACCGACCCCAGCGGGAGCCATGAGCGGTTCTTC. Translated, it gives CSATDPSGSHERFF.

This clonotype occurred many times. The CDR3 loop is CASSFLRGGTQYF. The CDR3 DNA reads as TGTGCCAGCAGCTTCCTAAGAGGCGGGACCCAGTACTTC. The chain uses TRBV7-6 and TRBJ2-5; unclear D gene. V was cut by 3 bases and J by 7 bases, with 12 bases left in between. CDR1 and CDR2 (germline): SGHVS, FNYEAQ. This CDR3 is built from 13 residues.

There are many counts of this clonotype. V usage is TRBV6-5 and J usage is TRBJ1-1; possibly TRBD1 for D (6 bases). The V end was cut by 8 bases, the J end by 7 bases, with 20 bases between. The CDR3 has 14 amino acids. The germline gives CDR1 MNHEY, CDR2 SVGAGI. The CDR3 sequence is CASLPWGALIEAFF. The CDR3 bases are TGTGCCAGCCTCCCGTGGGGGGCCCTGATTGAAGCTTTCTTT.

This clonotype was picked up many times. The chain combines TRBV25-1 with TRBJ1-1; D perhaps matches TRBD1 (6 bases). Trimming cost V 6 bases and J 2 bases, with 13 bases left between them. The CDR3 runs 14 residues. Germline loops: CDR1 MGHDK, CDR2 SYGVNS. The CDR3 region is CASRGGRFNTEAFF. In DNA, the CDR3 is TGTGCCAGCAGAGGGGGGAGATTTAACACTGAAGCTTTCTTT.

This clonotype was recorded many times. V gene TRBV12-3 or TRBV12-4 combines with J gene TRBJ1-4; D remains ambiguous. The CDR3 runs 14 residues. V lost 1 base and J lost 8, with 11 bases in between. The DNA for the CDR3 is TGTGCCAGCAGTTTAGTGGCGGCGGGAGAAAAACTGTTTTTT. It yields the protein CASSLVAAGEKLFF.

Worth noting for this clonotype: No conserved phenylalanine or tryptophan is present at the end of the CDR3, so a read error is the likely explanation. This chain uses TRBV7-8 with TRBJ2-7; D gene ambiguous. The V gene's germline CDR1 is SGHVS and CDR2 FQNEAQ. The CDR3 is 12 residues long. V lost 1 base, J lost 3 bases, and 4 bases lay in between. CDR3 loop: CASSLVGYEQYL. DNA for the CDR3: TGTGCCAGCAGCTTAGTGGGCTACGAGCAGTACTTG.

This clonotype was recorded many times. V usage is TRBV5-1 and J usage is TRBJ2-7; D is possibly TRBD1 or TRBD2 (6 bases each). Germline V CDR1 and CDR2: SGHRS, YFSETQ. V was pared by 0 bases and J by 5 bases, with 18 bases between. The CDR3 contains 16 residues. The CDR3 bases are TGCGCCAGCAGCTTGGCTTGGGTTGGGGGGCAAAACGAGCAGTACTTC. Amino acid sequence: CASSLAWVGGQNEQYF.

This clonotype was seen only a few times. The V and J genes are TRBV7-9 and TRBJ2-2, with D possibly TRBD1 on 5 matching bases. Trimming shortened V by 4 bases and J by 4 bases, and 13 bases separated the two germline ends. Germline V CDR1 and CDR2: SEHNR, FQNEAQ (reference sequence). The CDR3 runs to 15 residues. The CDR3 bases are TGTGCCAGCAGCTCCCGCCCAGGGCTCACCGGGGAGCTGTTTTTT. This codes for CASSSRPGLTGELFF.

This clonotype was observed at least ten times. This sequence joins TRBV5-6 and TRBJ2-6; 7 nucleotides align to TRBD1. The germline V gene encodes CDR1 SGHDT and CDR2 YYEEEE. The CDR3 covers 15 residues. V lost 3 bases, J lost 2 bases, and 2 bases stayed unmatched. DNA of the CDR3: TGTGCCAGCAGCTGGGGGACAGCTGGGGCCAACGTCCTGACTTTC. The encoded protein is CASSWGTAGANVLTF.

This clonotype was seen a handful of times. The chain employs TRBV2 and TRBJ1-2, with D unresolved. The V end lost 4 bases, the J end lost 6 bases, and 9 bases lay between the germline ends. The CDR3 is made up of 12 amino acids. Germline V CDR1 and CDR2: SNHLY, FYNNEI. The CDR3 DNA sequence: TGTGCCAGCAGTGTTAGTGGAGATGGCTACACCTTC. Amino acid sequence: CASSVSGDGYTF.

The V call is TRBV7-9, the J call TRBJ2-1, with a weak D call TRBD2 (6 bases). The CDR3 is 15 residues long. CDR1 is SEHNR and CDR2 is FQNEAQ in the germline V gene (reference sequence). Trimming left V 3 bases short and J 6 bases short, with 15 bases between. The CDR3 DNA reads as TGTGCCAGCAGCTTCGGTCCTAGCGTTCTCAATGAGCAGTTCTTC. Protein: CASSFGPSVLNEQFF.

In DNA form, the CDR3 reads TGTGCCAGCAGCCCCGGGACACTGGATAATGAAAAACTGTTTTTT. Translating gives CASSPGTLDNEKLFF. This chain links TRBV5-8 with TRBJ1-4; D may be TRBD1 (6 bases). Germline-derived CDR1 and CDR2 are SGHTS and YDEGEE. Trimming removed 4 bases from V and 4 bases from J, with 14 bases in between. The CDR3 contains 15 residues.

Many counts were recorded for this clonotype. The chain links TRBV5-4 to TRBJ2-1; D possibly corresponds to TRBD1 (5 bases). Germline V gene sequence: CDR1 SGHNT, CDR2 YYREEE (reference sequence). The CDR3 is made up of 14 amino acids. V gave up 3 bases and J gave up 6 bases, with 13 bases separating them. CDR3 residues: CASSSWTMANEQFF. For the CDR3, the DNA is TGTGCCAGCAGCTCCTGGACAATGGCCAATGAGCAGTTCTTC.

This clonotype was observed at least ten times. The chain uses TRBV20-1 and TRBJ2-2, with 7 bases that match TRBD2. J was trimmed by 0 bases and V by 0 bases; bases with no gene match: 7. CDR3 size: 17 residues. Per germline, CDR1 DFQATT and CDR2 SNEGSKA (reference sequence). CDR3 DNA sequence: TGCAGTGCTAGAGATCATGGACTAGGTTCGAACACCGGGGAGCTGTTTTTT. This gives the protein CSARDHGLGSNTGELFF.

For this clonotype: Relative to the germline gene, one junction end is altered; a read error may explain this. This rearrangement joins TRBV3-1 to TRBJ1-5; D is ambiguous. CDR3 length: 15 residues. CDR1 and CDR2 (germline): LGHDT, YNNKEL (reference sequence). CDR3 protein: CATSQDPGLMAPQHF. The CDR3 coding sequence is TGTGCCACCAGCCAAGACCCAGGCTTAATGGCCCCCCAGCATTTT.

On this clonotype: A much larger clone is a single base away; this may be a read error. This chain uses TRBV6-5 with TRBJ2-3; 10 nucleotides agree with TRBD2. This CDR3 contains 16 residues. Germline CDR1 and CDR2: MNHEY and SVGAGI. Losses at the gene ends were 4 bases for V and 1 base for J; bases not matched to a gene: 5. The CDR3 reads CASSCPLAGGTDTQYF. CDR3 bases: TGTGCCAGCAGTTGCCCTCTAGCGGGAGGCACAGATACGCAGTATTTT.

This clonotype was seen ten or more times. The rearrangement links TRBV11-3 to TRBJ2-2, with unresolved D. Germline CDR1 is SGHNT and CDR2 is YENEEA. The ends were cut back, 2 bases at V and 8 bases at J, with 9 bases in the middle. The CDR3 runs to 13 residues. CDR3 nucleotide sequence: TGTGCCAGCAGCTTATCTTCGCGGGGGGAGCTGTTTTTT. Translated, it gives CASSLSSRGELFF.

This sequence joins TRBV13 and TRBJ2-5, with D unclear. Germline CDR1 PRHDT, CDR2 FYEKMQ (reference sequence). V was shortened by 2 bases and J by 3 bases, with 4 bases between the two germline ends. CDR3 size: 12 residues. The CDR3 DNA follows: TGTGCCAGCAGCTTACAGGAAGAGACCCAGTACTTC. Amino acid sequence: CASSLQEETQYF. Full variable domain (rest looked up from reference TRBV13 and TRBJ2-5): AAGVIQSPRHLIKEKRETATLKCYPIPRHDTVYWYQQGPGQDPQFLISFYEKMQSDKGSIPDRFSAQQFSDYHSELNMSSLELGDSALYFCASSLQEETQYFGPGTRLLVL.

V gene TRBV5-1 combines with J gene TRBJ2-5; D is unclear. Germline CDR1 and CDR2: SGHRS and YFSETQ. The CDR3 runs 13 residues. V was cut by 5 bases and J by 2 bases, with 10 bases left in between. Written as DNA, the CDR3 is TGCGCCAGCAGTAGGTTTAATCAAGAGACCCAGTACTTC. Encoded protein: CASSRFNQETQYF. Variable domain in full (rest from reference TRBV5-1 and TRBJ2-5): KAGVTQTPRYLIKTRGQQVTLSCSPISGHRSVSWYQQTPGQGLQFLFEYFSETQRNKGNFPGRFSGRQFSNSRSEMNVSTLELGDSALYLCASSRFNQETQYFGPGTRLLVL.

At least ten counts were recorded for this clonotype. The gene calls are TRBV7-6 and TRBJ2-5; maybe TRBD2 (7 bases). In germline, CDR1 is SGHVS, CDR2 FNYEAQ. The CDR3 runs 15 residues. Trimming took off 5 bases at V and 2 bases at J, with 15 bases between the two ends. DNA of the CDR3: TGTGCCAGCAGCCGACAGGCTAGCGGTCAAGAGACCCAGTACTTC. It codes for CASSRQASGQETQYF.

In its sample, this clonotype was seen a few times. The chain joins TRBV20-1 to TRBJ2-4; either TRBD1 or TRBD2 may fit D (5 bases each). V lost 7 bases and J 1 base, leaving 20 bases between the germline ends. Germline CDR1 is DFQATT and CDR2 is SNEGSKA (reference sequence). This CDR3 contains 16 residues. The DNA for the CDR3 is TGCAGTGTTGCTCTCCGGGACCCGGGGGCCAAAAACATTCAGTACTTC. The encoded protein is CSVALRDPGAKNIQYF.

The V call is TRBV19, the J call TRBJ2-1; 11 bases match TRBD2. Germline assignment: CDR1 LNHDA and CDR2 SQIVND (reference sequence). The V gene end was trimmed by 4 bases and the J gene end by 5 bases; junction bases not matched to a gene: 10. This CDR3 has 17 residues. The CDR3 protein is CASSTPRIAGGNNEQFF. CDR3 in DNA: TGTGCCAGTAGTACCCCTAGGATAGCGGGAGGGAACAATGAGCAGTTCTTC.

This clonotype turned up a few times. The chain is built from TRBV20-1 and TRBJ1-2; D is uncertain. Germline-derived CDR1 and CDR2 are DFQATT and SNEGSKA (reference sequence). V lost 5 bases and J 1 base, leaving 14 bases between the germline ends. The length of the CDR3 is 14 residues. CDR3 DNA sequence: TGCAGTGCTCAAATATATCAAAATAACTATGGCTACACCTTC. Amino acid sequence: CSAQIYQNNYGYTF.

This clonotype was seen more than once but under ten times. As DNA, the CDR3 is TGTGCCAGCACTGGCCCGTCCTACGAGCAGTACTTC. It specifies CASTGPSYEQYF. The chain joins TRBV12-3 or TRBV12-4 to TRBJ2-7; D unclear. V was pared by 7 bases and J by 1 base, with 8 bases between. This CDR3 comprises 12 residues.

This clonotype was counted only a few times. The rearrangement uses TRBV13 and TRBJ1-1; D is possibly TRBD1 (5 bases). This CDR3 has 15 residues. Germline CDR1 reads PRHDT; CDR2 reads FYEKMQ (reference sequence). Trimming shortened V by 2 bases and J by 0 bases, and 10 bases separated the two germline ends. For the CDR3, the DNA is TGTGCCAGCAGCTTAAGTAAAGGGGTGAACACTGAAGCTTTCTTT. Amino acid sequence: CASSLSKGVNTEAFF. Full variable domain (rest looked up from reference TRBV13 and TRBJ1-1): AAGVIQSPRHLIKEKRETATLKCYPIPRHDTVYWYQQGPGQDPQFLISFYEKMQSDKGSIPDRFSAQQFSDYHSELNMSSLELGDSALYFCASSLSKGVNTEAFFGQGTRLTVV.

V and J are TRBV18 and TRBJ2-1, with 7 bases matching TRBD2. The CDR3 totals 14 residues. Germline V gene lookup returns CDR1 KGHSH and CDR2 LQKENI. J gave up 3 bases and V 6 bases, and 5 bases lay outside the gene matches. CDR3 sequence (DNA): TGTGCCAGCTCGTATCAGCGGGACTACAATGAGCAGTTCTTC. Its protein product is CASSYQRDYNEQFF.

This chain joins TRBV28 and TRBJ2-7; 8 positions match TRBD1. J lost 6 bases, V lost 6 bases, and 7 bases had no gene match. Germline CDR1 reads MDHEN; CDR2 reads SYDVKM. The CDR3 is 13 residues long. CDR3 protein: CASRLQGVSEQYF. The DNA of the CDR3 is TGTGCCAGCAGGTTACAGGGGGTATCCGAGCAGTACTTC.

This clonotype was detected ten times or more. The V call is TRBV5-1, the J call TRBJ1-1; TRBD1 agrees at 11 bases. The V segment lost 0 bases and the J segment 5 bases; nucleotides outside the gene matches: 3. This CDR3 contains 15 residues. Looked up from germline, CDR1 is SGHRS and CDR2 is YFSETQ. The CDR3 DNA follows: TGCGCCAGCAGCTTGGAGGGACAGGGGGATACTGAAGCTTTCTTT. Translating gives CASSLEGQGDTEAFF.

In its sample, this clonotype was seen many times. The chain is built from TRBV10-3 and TRBJ1-5; 8 bases are a match to TRBD1. The CDR3 contains 15 residues. Germline CDR1 reads ENHRY; CDR2 reads SYGVKD. J lost 4 bases, V lost 6 bases, and 8 bases had no gene match. CDR3 DNA sequence: TGTGCCATCAGCGGGGGACAGGTTGAAAATCAGCCCCAGCATTTT. Encoded protein: CAISGGQVENQPQHF.